By share, the clone carrying this T cell receptor (beta chain) counts as large. The V gene's germline CDR1 is PRHDT and CDR2 FYEKMQ (reference sequence). V shed 2 bases and J 2 bases; nucleotides not matched to a gene: 9. The CDR3 is 16 amino acids. TCRdb re-called the RACE reads with MiXCR, one entry per CDR3 protein. The table lists around 300,000 distinct CDR3 sequences, approximately 6.9% of them singletons. Time point noted: patch test 1, 2 weeks after DPC sensitization. Treatment specified: therapeutic diphenylcyclopropenone sensitization with weekly scalp DPC. This sample was taken from a study of human T cells and chemical hapten exposure.

The sequenced sample was whole blood, obtained in connection with sensitization to the hapten diphenylcyclopropenone (DPC). This receptor was taken from a woman aged 18 to 35 with alopecia areata. Some clones in this sample may be carry-over from other donors' samples. This chain joins TRBV13 and TRBJ2-7; 7 bases are a match to TRBD2. The CDR3 is CASSLNSGSPPYEQYF. Here the CDR3 DNA reads TGTGCCAGCAGCTTAAATAGCGGGTCGCCTCCCTACGAGCAGTACTTC.